This T cell receptor beta chain originates from a study of T cell responses to AZD1222 COVID-19 vaccine (dated by TCRdb to the early 2020s). In terms of the full investigation: TCR sequencing was performed for more than 230 trial participants, of whom 200 to 220 were given two doses of AZD1222 and roughly 25 were given two doses of MenACWY control vaccine. Trial participants were enrolled into age subgroups of 18-55, 56-69 and 70-plus years, which contained approximately 150, 28 and 58 TCR-sequenced participants, respectively. Here is what the overall study found, with its caveats: Spike-specific TCR breadth and depth rose significantly after two AZD1222 doses compared with day 0 and with MenACWY recipients. The 56-69-year group was small, and its depth increase did not reach significance, likely because of low power. CD4 TCRs associated with the vaccine covered the entire spike protein, and the dominant responses were in regions 160-218 and 743-854. Because no day 14 peak-response samples were available, repertoires were characterized only after the peak T cell response. Epitopes outside the regions mutated in the B.1.351 and B.1.1.7 variants were reportedly recognized by nearly half of the unique spike-specific TCRs. Conclusions about previously exposed vaccinees are limited, since just 6 or 7 AZD1222 recipients were seropositive for SARS-CoV-2 at baseline. Most participants were white British and females outnumbered males, and the authors suggested that clonal diversity may have been underestimated.

Taken with the paper, the label for time point translates to: about 28 days (+/-7) after the second vaccine dose. AZD1222 recipients whose second dose came at about 4 weeks and those whose second dose came at about 12 weeks were combined into one group, since spike-specific TCR depth and breadth did not differ between the two schedules. Samples from vaccinated people were obtained from the UK trials COV001 and COV002, which included a single-blind randomized controlled phase 2/3 trial of AZD1222 (ChAdOx1 nCoV-19) in healthy adults. For TCRbeta chain sequencing, PBMC samples from trial participants were taken at day 0 and at day 28 after the second dose. The CDR3 contains 13 residues, cysteine and phenylalanine counted. The sequence is cut down to CDR3 DNA, 39 bases in frame from base 1. Looking up the germline V gene yields CDR1 WSHSY and CDR2 SAAADI. The junction carries 4 bases between V and J, which are trimmed by 0 bases and 4 bases respectively.

Note on this clone: It has no known antigen specificity. Per-nucleotide qualities are absent, and no much larger clonotype sits a single base away. Other nucleotide sequences in the sample specify the same CDR3.

The CDR3 regions of human TCRbeta chains were subjected to immunosequencing. As for the original processing: Repertoire TCRs were checked for matches against a reference library of SARS-CoV-2-specific TCRs that had been generated using the MIRA antigen-specificity platform. Breadth was defined as the fraction of unique TCRs that were SARS-CoV-2-associated, and depth was defined as the fraction of total T cells that were SARS-CoV-2-associated. Using the MIRA data, every spike-specific TCR was mapped to the spike region that the TCR reacted to and assigned to either a CD4 or a CD8 class. Log10-transformed breadth and depth values were compared by one-way ANOVA with Sidak's multiple comparisons tests. TCRdb holds this immuneACCESS table with in-frame rearrangements only. Some clones are missing; in checked studies, unresolved V genes explain under half, and the rest has no known cause. V and J calls and clone size are given by that table; D and trimming were obtained from the DNA. The sample yields about 170,000 clones; 87% were counted once. The ten largest clones represent 0.95% to 1.1% of the sample.

Here the sequenced sample was peripheral blood, taken 28 days after the second AZD1222 dose. Rearrangement joined TRBV10-2 to TRBJ1-3; the D gene is unclear. This clonotype was sampled from an adult who received the AZD1222 COVID-19 vaccine. The DNA sequence follows: TGCGCCAGCAGTGAGTCGCGAGGAAACACCATATATTTT. Its coded protein is CASSESRGNTIYF.